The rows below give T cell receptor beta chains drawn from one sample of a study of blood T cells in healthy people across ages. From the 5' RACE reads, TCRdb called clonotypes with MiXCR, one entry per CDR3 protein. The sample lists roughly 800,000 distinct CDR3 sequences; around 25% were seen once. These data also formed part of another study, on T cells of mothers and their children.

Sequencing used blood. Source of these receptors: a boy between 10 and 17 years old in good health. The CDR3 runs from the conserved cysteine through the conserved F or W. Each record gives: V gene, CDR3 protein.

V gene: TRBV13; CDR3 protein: CASSTQGTTGELFF
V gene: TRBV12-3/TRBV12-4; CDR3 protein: CASSFDGASYGYTF
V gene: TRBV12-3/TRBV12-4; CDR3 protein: CASSIGALNTEAFF
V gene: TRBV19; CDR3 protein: CASSIPTLQVSGELFF
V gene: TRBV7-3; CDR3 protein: CASSLRGDHSGDIQYF
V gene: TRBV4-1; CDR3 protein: CASSGREGGGGIQYF
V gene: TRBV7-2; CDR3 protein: CASSLALIGAGGPQETQYF
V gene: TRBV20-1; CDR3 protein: CSARPEGSSYNEQFF
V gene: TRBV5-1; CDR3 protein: CASSPTPGTVYGYTF
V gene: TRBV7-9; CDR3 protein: CASSPPMNTGELFF
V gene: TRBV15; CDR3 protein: CATSRAADYGYTF
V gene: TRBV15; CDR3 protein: CATSRYLQASGSAGQGKETQYF
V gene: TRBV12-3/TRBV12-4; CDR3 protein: CASRLAGGDTQYF
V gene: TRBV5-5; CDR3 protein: CASSWEGARETQYF
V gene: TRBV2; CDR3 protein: CASSFPRTRDSYEQYF
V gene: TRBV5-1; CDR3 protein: CASSLSPGADTEAFF
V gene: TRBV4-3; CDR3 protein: CASSQNPRGTEAFF
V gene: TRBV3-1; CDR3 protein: CASSRPGTSRSYEQYF
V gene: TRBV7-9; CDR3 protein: CASSTDLSYEQYF
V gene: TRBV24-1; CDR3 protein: CATSDWGTSWEQFF
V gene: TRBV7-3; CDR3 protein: CASSRARSGANVLTF
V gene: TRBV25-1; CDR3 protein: CASSESWGYEQYF
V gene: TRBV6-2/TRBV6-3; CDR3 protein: CASSFTTSGGFYEQYF
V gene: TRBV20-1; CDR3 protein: CSAPDRLAWETQYF
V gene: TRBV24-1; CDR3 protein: CATSGVGSVPGELFF
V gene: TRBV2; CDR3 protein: CATGTSEPYEQYF
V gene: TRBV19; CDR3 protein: CASSTRTGAEAFF
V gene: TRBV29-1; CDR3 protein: CSVGSSTDTQYF
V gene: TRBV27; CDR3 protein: CASSSQAGSYEQYF
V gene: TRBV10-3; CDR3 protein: CAISEGQGSGYTF